This T cell receptor beta chain was observed in a study of Ad26.COV2.S vaccination and SARS-CoV-2 variants. V was trimmed by 0 bases and J by 8 bases, leaving 10 bases between them. CDR3 length: 13 amino acids. Comment on this clone: Antigen unknown.

TCRdb's copy holds only in-frame clones and misses some; the assay was immunoSEQ multiplex PCR. Of about 350,000 clones in the sample, about 92% were seen once. Whole-study results and caveats: Following vaccination, spike-specific CD8+ and CD4+ T cell responses reportedly exhibited substantial breadth.

The chain employs TRBV12-3 or TRBV12-4 and TRBJ1-2; the D is unclear. Here the sequenced sample was peripheral blood, taken after recovery from COVID-19. This TCR came from a human donor who had recovered from COVID-19. In nucleotides, the CDR3 is TGTGCCAGCAGTTTAGCAAGGTTTCAGGGCTACACCTTC. It yields the protein CASSLARFQGYTF.